Listed here is a single T cell receptor beta chain. There is no known antigen for this receptor. Per-nucleotide qualities are absent, and no much larger clonotype sits a single base away. The CDR3 has 14 amino acids, counting the end cysteine and phenylalanine. Of the read, only the CDR3 DNA is kept; its 42 bases are in frame from base 1. Looking up the germline V gene yields CDR1 MNHEY and CDR2 SVGAGI. V gives up 3 bases and J gives up 4 bases, and the segment between their germline ends measures 12 bases. The library was built by means of the immunoSEQ multiplex PCR assay. This is the immuneACCESS table as TCRdb keeps it, with only in-frame sequences that have V and J called. A part of the clones is gone; compared with another copy, unresolved V genes explain less than half, and the rest is unexplained. Present in this sample are approximately 35,000 clones, 65% to 85% of which were seen just once. Under 2% of the sample rests with the top ten.

This sample stems from a study of Siglec-9 on CD8 T cells in melanoma (dated by TCRdb to the late 2010s). General notes on the study: Siglec-9 expression on CD8+ T cells and the role of Siglec-9 in regulating T cells in the melanoma tumor microenvironment were investigated in the study. Beyond this particular receptor, the publication reports: An effector memory CD8+ T-cell subset that appeared to accumulate within melanoma tumors was reported to be marked and regulated by Siglec-9.

This sequence originates from a human donor in good health. Sequenced sample: Siglec-9- CD8+ T cells sorted from blood. The sample's cell subset or site label, in plain terms: CD8 T cells lacking Siglec-9. The sequence is built from TRBV6-5 and TRBJ1-1; the D segment could be TRBD1, given 5 matching bases. The DNA sequence is given as TGTGCCAGCAGTTATTCCCCGGGGGGCACTGAAGCTTTCTTT. It is translated as CASSYSPGGTEAFF.